In its sample, the clone carrying this T cell receptor (beta chain) was seen many times. The entry originates in a study of T cells of healthy individuals. TCRdb reprocessed the 5' RACE reads via MiXCR and lists one record per CDR3 protein. The data contain around 79,000 distinct CDR3 sequences, about 5.5% of them singletons. Germline CDR1 and CDR2: SGHRS and YFSETQ. The CDR3 loop spans 14 amino acids. The V segment lost 2 bases and the J segment 2 bases; nucleotides outside the gene matches: 3. The sequence derives from a female donor in good health. The gene calls are TRBV5-1 and TRBJ1-2; 7 bases agree with TRBD1. CDR3 protein: CASSFTGVNYGYTF. CDR3 in DNA: TGCGCCAGCAGCTTTACAGGGGTAAACTATGGCTACACCTTC.